Shown below are 29 T cell receptor beta chains from a single sample sequenced in a study of cytomegalovirus exposure and HLA in healthy donors. PCR involved 60 Vbeta and 13 Jbeta primers. Produced via immunoSEQ multiplex PCR; TCRdb's table is partial and in-frame only. The table shows some 140,000 clones, with roughly three quarters occurring only once. Sequenced input: PBMCs. These receptors were obtained from a man between 25 and 39 years old in good health and CMV-seropositive.

This clone was seen a handful of times. V gene TRBV18 combines with J gene TRBJ2-1, with a weak D call TRBD1 (5 bases). The V end was cut by 0 bases, the J end by 8 bases, with 14 bases between. The CDR3 totals 15 residues. Germline V gives CDR1 KGHSH, CDR2 LQKENI. Written as DNA, the CDR3 is TGTGCCAGCTCACCACCAAGCCTACAGGTCCATGAGCAGTTCTTC. Encoded protein: CASSPPSLQVHEQFF.

V usage is TRBV9 and J usage is TRBJ1-2; 7 bases fit TRBD1. V gave up 3 bases and J gave up 5 bases; unmatched junction bases: 7. CDR1 is SGDLS and CDR2 is YYNGEE in the germline V gene. The CDR3 has 14 residues. The CDR3 bases are TGTGCCAGCAGCGAGGGGACAGAGATTTATGGCTACACCTTC. Translated, it gives CASSEGTEIYGYTF.

This sequence joins TRBV28 and TRBJ2-1; possible D gene TRBD2, 8 bases. CDR3 length: 16 residues. V was shortened by 2 bases and J by 6 bases, with 17 bases between the two germline ends. Germline-derived CDR1 and CDR2 are MDHEN and SYDVKM. The CDR3 coding sequence is TGTGCCAGCAGTTTAATAGTAGCGGGACAGCCCAATGAGCAGTTCTTC. Translation gives CASSLIVAGQPNEQFF.

This rearrangement joins TRBV5-1 to TRBJ2-7; TRBD1 matches 8 bases. CDR1 SGHRS and CDR2 YFSETQ come from the germline V gene. The trim removed 0 bases at V and 4 bases at J, leaving 18 bases unmatched. CDR3 length: 19 amino acids. The CDR3 sequence is CASSLGAGGSPQLGYEQYF. CDR3 nucleotides: TGCGCCAGCAGCTTGGGGGCAGGGGGCTCCCCACAACTGGGGTACGAGCAGTACTTC. The variable domain in full, with the rest retrieved from reference TRBV5-1 and TRBJ2-7, is KAGVTQTPRYLIKTRGQQVTLSCSPISGHRSVSWYQQTPGQGLQFLFEYFSETQRNKGNFPGRFSGRQFSNSRSEMNVSTLELGDSALYLCASSLGAGGSPQLGYEQYFGPGTRLTVT.

This sequence joins TRBV27 and TRBJ2-1; TRBD1 aligns across 8 bases. This CDR3 is 16 amino acids long. The V gene end was trimmed by 1 base and the J gene end by 6 bases; junction bases not matched to a gene: 8. The V gene's germline CDR1 is MNHEY and CDR2 SMNVEV (reference sequence). The CDR3 protein is CASSLYRTGNRNEQFF. The CDR3 nucleotides are TGTGCCAGCAGTTTATATAGGACAGGGAATCGCAATGAGCAGTTCTTC.

This clone was seen only once. V is TRBV2 and J is TRBJ1-1; TRBD1 might be the D (5 bases). The length of the CDR3 is 14 residues. CDR1 is SNHLY and CDR2 is FYNNEI in the germline V gene. V lost 6 bases to trimming and J lost 6 bases, with 17 bases between them. DNA for the CDR3: TGTGCCAGCAGGTTCCAAGGGGCTGACGCTGAAGCTTTCTTT. Translating it yields CASRFQGADAEAFF.

The V gene is TRBV30, the J gene TRBJ2-3, with a tentative D call TRBD1 (7 bases). V lost 1 base to trimming and J lost 0 bases, with 17 bases between them. This CDR3 is built from 17 residues. Germline values: CDR1 GTSNPN, CDR2 SVGIG (reference sequence). The CDR3 reads CAWSGPAQGGSTDTQYF. CDR3 in DNA: TGTGCCTGGAGTGGCCCCGCTCAGGGGGGTAGCACAGATACGCAGTATTTT.

This clone was observed once. The chain has TRBV30 and TRBJ1-5; the match to TRBD1 covers 7 bases. CDR1 and CDR2 (germline): GTSNPN, SVGIG (reference sequence). The J segment lost 2 bases and the V segment lost 4 bases, leaving 5 bases of the junction unmatched. This CDR3 is built from 14 residues. Here the CDR3 DNA reads TGTGCCTGGACCCGAGGGGGCGGCAATCAGCCCCAGCATTTT. Residues: CAWTRGGGNQPQHF. The full variable domain, with the rest looked up from reference TRBV30 and TRBJ1-5, is SQTIHQWPATLVQPVGSPLSLECTVEGTSNPNLYWYRQAAGRGLQLLFYSVGIGQISSEVPQNLSASRPQDRQFILSSKKLLLSDSGFYLCAWTRGGGNQPQHFGDGTRLSIL.

The CDR3 DNA reads TGCGCCAGCAGCTTGGTAGCAGGGGGCACTGAAGCTTTCTTT. Protein sequence: CASSLVAGGTEAFF. The chain joins TRBV5-1 to TRBJ1-1; TRBD1 agrees at 7 bases. CDR1 and CDR2 (germline): SGHRS, YFSETQ. This CDR3 is 14 amino acids long. The ends lost 0 bases at V and 4 bases at J; junction bases unmatched: 3.

The rearrangement uses TRBV7-9 and TRBJ1-2; 9 nucleotides match TRBD1. The germline CDR1 and CDR2 sequences are SEHNR and FQNEAQ (reference sequence). The ends lost 6 bases at V and 6 bases at J; junction bases unmatched: 5. The CDR3 runs 13 residues. The CDR3 protein is CASSLGQGHGYTF. The CDR3, as DNA: TGTGCCAGCAGTTTGGGACAGGGCCATGGCTACACCTTC. Complete variable domain (other parts from reference TRBV7-9 and TRBJ1-2): DTGVSQNPRHKITKRGQNVTFRCDPISEHNRLYWYRQTLGQGPEFLTYFQNEAQLEKSRLLSDRFSAERPKGSFSTLEIQRTEQGDSAMYLCASSLGQGHGYTFGSGTRLTVV.

V gene TRBV5-1 combines with J gene TRBJ2-7; 9 bases are a match to TRBD1. CDR3 length equals 16 residues. Germline V CDR1 and CDR2: SGHRS, YFSETQ. The V segment lost 3 bases and the J segment 1 base; nucleotides outside the gene matches: 8. CDR3 loop: CASSWGGDRASYEQYF. Here the CDR3 DNA reads TGCGCCAGCAGCTGGGGCGGGGACAGGGCTTCCTACGAGCAGTACTTC. The variable domain in full, with the rest retrieved from reference TRBV5-1 and TRBJ2-7, is KAGVTQTPRYLIKTRGQQVTLSCSPISGHRSVSWYQQTPGQGLQFLFEYFSETQRNKGNFPGRFSGRQFSNSRSEMNVSTLELGDSALYLCASSWGGDRASYEQYFGPGTRLTVT.

V gene TRBV4-2 combines with J gene TRBJ1-1; D not resolved. Germline V gene lookup returns CDR1 LGHNA and CDR2 YNFKEQ. V lost 3 bases to trimming and J lost 0 bases, with 20 bases between them. This CDR3 contains 18 residues. The CDR3 sequence: CASSQELAPSLMNTEAFF. The CDR3 DNA is TGTGCCAGCAGCCAGGAGCTGGCTCCCTCACTTATGAACACTGAAGCTTTCTTT.

CDR3 amino acids: CASSWVGTGDGYTF. The DNA for the CDR3 is TGTGCCAGCAGTTGGGTCGGGACAGGTGATGGCTACACCTTC. The V gene is TRBV27, the J gene TRBJ1-2; TRBD1 aligns across 8 bases. CDR1 MNHEY and CDR2 SMNVEV come from the germline V gene (reference sequence). V was pared by 4 bases and J by 6 bases, with 7 bases of the junction left unmatched. This CDR3 region has 14 residues.

V usage is TRBV4-2 and J usage is TRBJ1-5; maybe TRBD1 (5 bases). The CDR3 is made up of 16 amino acids. Looked up from germline, CDR1 is LGHNA and CDR2 is YNFKEQ. V dropped 4 bases and J dropped 2 bases, with 15 bases sitting between them. The DNA for the CDR3 is TGTGCCAGCAGCCCTGGGGCAGTTGGGGGCAATCAGCCCCAGCATTTT. Translated: CASSPGAVGGNQPQHF.

This chain connects TRBV5-4 to TRBJ2-1; maybe TRBD2 (6 bases). From germline, CDR1 is SGHNT and CDR2 YYREEE (reference sequence). V lost 4 bases, J lost 8 bases, and 10 bases lay in between. The length of the CDR3 is 12 residues. In DNA, the CDR3 is TGTGCCAGCAGCGGGGGACTTCATGAGCAGTTCTTC. Its protein product is CASSGGLHEQFF.

This sequence joins TRBV11-2 and TRBJ2-3, with TRBD1 matching 7 bases. Losses at the gene ends were 0 bases for V and 4 bases for J; bases not matched to a gene: 4. Germline loops: CDR1 SGHAT, CDR2 FQNNGV. This CDR3 is 15 amino acids long. Written as DNA, the CDR3 is TGTGCCAGCAGCTTAGATAGGGGGCACGCAGATACGCAGTATTTT. Its protein product is CASSLDRGHADTQYF.

CDR3 in amino acids: CAWSVSGIKTQYF. For the CDR3, the DNA is TGTGCCTGGAGTGTCTCGGGGATTAAGACCCAGTACTTC. This chain connects TRBV30 to TRBJ2-5; TRBD2 might be the D (5 bases). V lost 0 bases to trimming and J lost 6 bases, with 11 bases between them. The germline gives CDR1 GTSNPN, CDR2 SVGIG (reference sequence). The CDR3 spans 13 residues.

The rearrangement joins TRBV6-5 to TRBJ2-2, with 11 bases lining up with TRBD1. The CDR3 extends over 16 amino acids. Germline V CDR1 and CDR2: MNHEY, SVGAGI. With 2 bases clipped from V and 4 bases from J, the junction kept 3 bases outside the gene matches. This chain's CDR3 is CASSYHGTGGTGELFF. CDR3 nucleotide sequence: TGTGCCAGCAGTTACCACGGGACAGGGGGCACCGGGGAGCTGTTTTTT.

V is TRBV5-6 and J is TRBJ1-6; D ambiguous. V was pared by 0 bases and J by 4 bases, with 8 bases between. CDR3 length: 15 residues. Germline V gives CDR1 SGHDT, CDR2 YYEEEE. The CDR3 bases are TGTGCCAGCAGCTTGGAGCCAGGTTATAATTCACCCCTCCACTTT. Translating it yields CASSLEPGYNSPLHF.

This clone was recorded a few times. The chain couples TRBV14 to TRBJ2-5; D not resolved. Trimming stripped 0 bases from V and 5 bases from J, with 10 bases between. The CDR3 runs 14 residues. Germline V lookup: CDR1 SGHDN, CDR2 FVKESK. CDR3 residues: CASSQDYGAETQYF. The CDR3, as DNA: TGTGCCAGCAGCCAAGATTACGGAGCGGAGACCCAGTACTTC.

The rearrangement joins TRBV2 to TRBJ2-7; maybe TRBD1 (6 bases). V was trimmed by 6 bases and J by 4 bases, leaving 10 bases between them. This CDR3 is built from 12 residues. Germline assignment: CDR1 SNHLY and CDR2 FYNNEI. CDR3 DNA sequence: TGTGCCAGCAGGGGCACAGGGTACGAGCAGTACTTC. Protein product: CASRGTGYEQYF.

This chain connects TRBV4-1 to TRBJ1-1, with 9 bases identical to TRBD1. Germline assignment: CDR1 MGHRA and CDR2 YSYEKL. V shed 0 bases, J shed 1 base, and the junction held 3 bases outside the gene matches. The length of the CDR3 is 16 residues. CDR3 sequence reads: CASSQDGTGWNTEAFF. The CDR3 region has the DNA TGCGCCAGCAGCCAAGACGGGACAGGGTGGAACACTGAAGCTTTCTTT.

This clone was detected a few times. The rearrangement links TRBV5-1 to TRBJ1-1, with 8 nucleotides matching TRBD1. The CDR3 sequence is 16 residues long. Germline lookup yields CDR1 SGHRS and CDR2 YFSETQ. With V trimmed by 4 bases and J by 4 bases, 12 bases remained unmatched. CDR3 nucleotide sequence: TGCGCCAGCAGCCTTACCGGAGGGACAGGCCTCACTGAAGCTTTCTTT. It is translated as CASSLTGGTGLTEAFF.

The chain is built from TRBV19 and TRBJ2-1, with TRBD2 identical over 10 bases. The V gene end was trimmed by 3 bases and the J gene end by 7 bases; junction bases not matched to a gene: 6. Germline V gene sequence: CDR1 LNHDA, CDR2 SQIVND (reference sequence). This CDR3 spans 15 amino acids. Here the CDR3 reads CASSIGLAGVNEQFF. CDR3 nucleotide sequence: TGTGCCAGTAGTATCGGGCTAGCGGGAGTGAATGAGCAGTTCTTC.

The chain employs TRBV12-5 and TRBJ2-7, with TRBD1 matching over 8 bases. Germline V gene data show CDR1 as LGHNT and CDR2 as FRNRAP. This CDR3 comprises 17 residues. The junction had 8 bases not matched to a gene; V was cut back by 1 base and J by 0 bases. The CDR3 coding sequence is TGTGCTAGTGGTTTGGCACGGACAGGGAAAACCTCCTACGAGCAGTACTTC. Translating it yields CASGLARTGKTSYEQYF.

V is TRBV6-5 and J is TRBJ1-2, with D perhaps TRBD1 (6 bases). Germline CDR1 reads MNHEY; CDR2 reads SVGAGI. V was shortened by 7 bases and J by 4 bases, with 16 bases between the two germline ends. The CDR3 covers 14 residues. The CDR3 DNA follows: TGTGCCAGCACCTCAGGGGAGACTTCCTATGGCTACACCTTC. This codes for CASTSGETSYGYTF.

The gene calls are TRBV7-6 and TRBJ2-1; D remains ambiguous. V was clipped by 1 base and J by 5 bases, with 12 bases between them. Germline values: CDR1 SGHVS, CDR2 FNYEAQ. This CDR3 contains 15 residues. The CDR3: CASSLGNYPHNEQFF. The CDR3 DNA follows: TGTGCCAGCAGCTTAGGGAACTATCCCCACAATGAGCAGTTCTTC.

The chain combines TRBV6-5 with TRBJ1-3; 7 positions match TRBD1. The CDR3 length is 14 residues. Germline CDR1 MNHEY, CDR2 SVGAGI. V shed 4 bases, J shed 3 bases, and the junction held 3 bases outside the gene matches. CDR3 region: CASSLGGGGNTIYF. The CDR3 nucleotides read TGTGCCAGCAGTTTAGGGGGCGGTGGAAACACCATATATTTT.

In this sample, this clone turned up a few times. Additional DNA sequences in this sample encode the identical CDR3. The chain carries TRBV27 and TRBJ2-1; 7 bases agree with TRBD2. Trimming took 3 bases from V and 4 from J; bases not matched to a gene: 0. This CDR3 contains 13 residues. Germline CDR1 MNHEY, CDR2 SMNVEV (reference sequence). DNA for the CDR3: TGTGCCAGCAGTTTGGGGGGGTACAATGAGCAGTTCTTC. Its translation is CASSLGGYNEQFF.